The clone carrying this TCR beta chain was seen more than once but under ten times. The sample is drawn from a study of blood T cell repertoires in COVID-19. Study information: COVID-19 samples, acute and convalescent, were from the United States, Italy and Spain. PBMCs, B-cell-depleted T cells, or T cells were the source of the cDNA or gDNA that made up the material.

In the study's own analysis: The authors estimated nucleated cell counts from reference gene primer amplification. The data were produced by immunoSEQ multiplex PCR, yet TCRdb's version contains in-frame clones alone and is incomplete. Clone size and the V and J calls come from that table; the DNA yielded D and trimming. Found here are about 160,000 clones, over 85% of them singletons; the top ten hold roughly 4.8%. This CDR3 spans 16 amino acids. CDR1 and CDR2 (germline): SGHVS, FQNEAQ. V lost 0 bases to trimming and J lost 3 bases, with 14 bases between them. The clonotype was recovered from a woman in her forties or fifties with acute or convalescent COVID-19. The sample was peripheral blood. V usage is TRBV7-8 and J usage is TRBJ1-1; a weak D match, TRBD1 (5 bases). In DNA, the CDR3 is TGTGCCAGCAGCTTAGCGGCAGGGAACGCGGACACTGAAGCTTTCTTT. Translated: CASSLAAGNADTEAFF.